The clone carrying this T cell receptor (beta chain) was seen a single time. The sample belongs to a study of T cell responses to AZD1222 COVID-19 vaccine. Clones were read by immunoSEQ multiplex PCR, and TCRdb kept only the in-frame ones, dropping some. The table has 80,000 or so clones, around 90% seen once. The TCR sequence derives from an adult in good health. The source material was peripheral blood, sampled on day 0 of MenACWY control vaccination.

The CDR3 here is CASSPTPRATEAFF. The CDR3 bases are TGTGCCAGCTCCCCCACCCCCAGGGCAACTGAAGCTTTCTTT. The chain uses TRBV18 and TRBJ1-1, with D maybe TRBD1 (5 bases). Trimming pared 6 bases from V and 5 bases from J, leaving 16 bases between. CDR1 is KGHSH, CDR2 LQKENI, per germline. The CDR3 runs 14 residues.